This T cell receptor beta chain comes out of a study of cytomegalovirus exposure and HLA in healthy donors. Amplification used 60 Vbeta primers and 13 Jbeta primers. Measured with immunoSEQ multiplex PCR; TCRdb has only the in-frame clones, and not every one. The table has 170,000 or so clones, about three quarters seen once. V lost 3 bases to trimming and J lost 3 bases, with 6 bases between them. In germline, CDR1 is ENHRY, CDR2 SYGVKD. CDR3 length equals 12 residues. The V gene is TRBV10-3, the J gene TRBJ2-7, with a tentative D call TRBD1 (5 bases). Sequencing was performed on PBMCs. This TCR derives from a woman aged 55-70 years in good health and CMV-seropositive. The CDR3 reads CAISDQGYEQYF. The CDR3 DNA reads as TGTGCCATCAGTGATCAGGGCTACGAGCAGTACTTC.